One sample yielded the 24 T cell receptor beta chains listed below, sequenced in a study of T cell responses to AZD1222 COVID-19 vaccine. This table comes from immunoSEQ multiplex PCR, and its TCRdb copy is limited to in-frame clones, with some not included. The data hold more than 95,000 clones, with 85% to 95% observed a single time. This specimen was peripheral blood, taken on day 0 of AZD1222 vaccination. The receptors shown here come from an adult in good health.

The chain carries TRBV3-1 (or the pseudogene TRBV3-2) and TRBJ2-7, with TRBD2 as a possible D gene (5 bases). V gave up 4 bases and J gave up 7 bases, with 17 bases separating them. Looked up from germline, CDR1 is LGHDT and CDR2 is YNNKEL (reference sequence). This CDR3 comprises 14 residues. The CDR3 reads CASSPQRASGEQYF. In DNA, the CDR3 is TGTGCCAGCAGCCCCCAGAGGGCCTCTGGGGAGCAGTACTTC.

V usage is TRBV6-2 or TRBV6-3 and J usage is TRBJ1-2, with TRBD1 identical over 7 bases. Germline trimming cut 5 bases from V and 8 bases from J; bases unmatched to any gene: 8. This CDR3 has 13 amino acids. Germline CDR1 and CDR2: MNHEY and SVGEGT. For the CDR3, the DNA is TGTGCCAGCAGTCAAGACAGGGTGGGAGGCTACACCTTC. It specifies CASSQDRVGGYTF.

This chain joins TRBV6-6 and TRBJ1-2; TRBD1 matches 7 bases. V shed 6 bases, J shed 0 bases, and the junction held 7 bases outside the gene matches. The CDR3 loop spans 15 amino acids. Germline-derived CDR1 and CDR2 are MNHNY and SVGAGI (reference sequence). CDR3 amino acids: CASSPIGGANYGYTF. In nucleotides, the CDR3 is TGTGCCAGCAGCCCCATAGGGGGCGCTAACTATGGCTACACCTTC.

The chain uses TRBV19 and TRBJ1-5; no clear D gene. Trimming left V 0 bases short and J 7 bases short, with 10 bases between. The CDR3 sequence is 14 residues long. CDR1 is LNHDA, CDR2 SQIVND, per germline (reference sequence). This chain's CDR3 is CASSIDRPGQPQHF. The CDR3 bases are TGTGCCAGTAGTATAGATAGGCCGGGGCAGCCCCAGCATTTT.

Here the CDR3 reads CASSSDFMNTEAFF. CDR3 nucleotide sequence: TGTGCCAGCAGCTCGGACTTTATGAACACTGAAGCTTTCTTT. The chain links TRBV7-9 to TRBJ1-1; no firm D call. Germline CDR1 SEHNR, CDR2 FQNEAQ (reference sequence). The CDR3 is 14 residues long. V lost 4 bases to trimming and J lost 0 bases, with 9 bases between them. The full variable domain, its missing parts supplied by reference TRBV7-9 and TRBJ1-1, is DTGVSQNPRHKITKRGQNVTFRCDPISEHNRLYWYRQTLGQGPEFLTYFQNEAQLEKSRLLSDRFSAERPKGSFSTLEIQRTEQGDSAMYLCASSSDFMNTEAFFGQGTRLTVV.

This clone was seen a single time. V and J are TRBV6-5 and TRBJ1-5, with D perhaps matching TRBD1 (5 bases). The CDR3 is made up of 14 amino acids. Trimming shortened V by 1 base and J by 7 bases, and 11 bases separated the two germline ends. Germline V lookup: CDR1 MNHEY, CDR2 SVGAGI. The CDR3 here is CASSYLGPQQPQHF. Written as DNA, the CDR3 is TGTGCCAGCAGTTACTTGGGGCCTCAGCAGCCCCAGCATTTT.

This chain links TRBV7-6 with TRBJ1-1; no clear D. Germline assignment: CDR1 SGHVS and CDR2 FNYEAQ. This CDR3 contains 17 residues. Trimming stripped 0 bases from V and 0 bases from J, with 14 bases between. The CDR3 DNA sequence: TGTGCCAGCAGCTTAGCAACCCCATCAGCAGTGAACACTGAAGCTTTCTTT. Its translation is CASSLATPSAVNTEAFF. The whole variable domain, remainder taken from reference TRBV7-6 and TRBJ1-1, is GAGVSQSPRYKVTKRGQDVALRCDPISGHVSLYWYRQALGQGPEFLTYFNYEAQQDKSGLPNDRFSAERPEGSISTLTIQRTEQRDSAMYRCASSLATPSAVNTEAFFGQGTRLTVV.

This clone occurred a few times. The genes are TRBV4-2 and TRBJ2-3; D may correspond to TRBD1 or TRBD2 (5 bases each). CDR1 LGHNA and CDR2 YNFKEQ come from the germline V gene. This CDR3 comprises 16 residues. Trimming removed 3 bases from V and 0 bases from J, with 13 bases in between. The CDR3 is CASSHRTGTSTDTQYF. CDR3 DNA sequence: TGTGCCAGCAGCCATCGGACGGGGACCAGCACAGATACGCAGTATTTT.

This chain joins TRBV3-1 (or the pseudogene TRBV3-2) and TRBJ1-2; possible D gene TRBD1, 5 bases. The germline CDR1 and CDR2 sequences are LGHDT and YNNKEL (reference sequence). The CDR3 sequence is 13 residues long. Trimming stripped 4 bases from V and 4 bases from J, with 10 bases between. The CDR3 loop is CASSPLGVYGYTF. DNA of the CDR3: TGTGCCAGCAGCCCTTTGGGGGTCTATGGCTACACCTTC.

This clone was seen just once. This chain links TRBV11-2 with TRBJ1-3; D may be TRBD1 (5 bases). V dropped 5 bases and J dropped 3 bases, with 8 bases sitting between them. The germline V gene encodes CDR1 SGHAT and CDR2 FQNNGV. This CDR3 contains 13 residues. The CDR3: CASSGDFGNTIYF. The CDR3 DNA reads as TGTGCCAGCAGCGGGGACTTTGGAAACACCATATATTTT.

This chain connects TRBV28 to TRBJ1-2; no firm D call. CDR3 length: 12 amino acids. Germline V gives CDR1 MDHEN, CDR2 SYDVKM. Trimming left V 1 base short and J 4 bases short, with 4 bases between. In DNA, the CDR3 is TGTGCCAGCAGTTTATCAGCCTATGGCTACACCTTC. This translates into CASSLSAYGYTF.

The chain carries TRBV27 and TRBJ1-6; D unresolved. Trimming pared 7 bases from V and 10 bases from J, leaving 17 bases between. The CDR3 runs 14 residues. Per germline, CDR1 MNHEY and CDR2 SMNVEV (reference sequence). The CDR3 loop is CASTMGRHRSPLHF. The CDR3 nucleotides read TGTGCCAGCACTATGGGGAGGCATAGGTCACCCCTCCACTTT.

The rearrangement joins TRBV10-1 to TRBJ2-5, with D possibly being TRBD1 (5 bases). The length of the CDR3 is 14 residues. V gave up 3 bases and J gave up 7 bases, with 15 bases separating them. CDR1 is WNHNN and CDR2 is SYGVQD in the germline V gene (reference sequence). CDR3 sequence reads: CASSDGSGPRTQYF. The DNA of the CDR3 is TGCGCCAGCAGTGACGGGTCAGGGCCACGGACCCAGTACTTC.

The V and J genes are TRBV28 and TRBJ1-2; D gene uncertain. This CDR3 contains 13 residues. CDR1 and CDR2 from the germline V gene are MDHEN and SYDVKM. Trimming left V 5 bases short and J 4 bases short, with 11 bases between. CDR3 in amino acids: CASSSGEGYGYTF. CDR3 sequence (DNA): TGTGCCAGCAGTAGCGGGGAGGGCTATGGCTACACCTTC.

The chain has TRBV19 and TRBJ1-1; unclear D gene. The germline V gene has CDR1 LNHDA and CDR2 SQIVND (reference sequence). V gave up 4 bases and J gave up 0 bases, with 3 bases separating them. The CDR3 loop spans 12 amino acids. This CDR3 reads CASSTVNTEAFF. The DNA for the CDR3 is TGTGCCAGTAGTACAGTGAACACTGAAGCTTTCTTT.

The rearrangement joins TRBV9 to TRBJ2-1, with no clear D. The germline CDR1 and CDR2 sequences are SGDLS and YYNGEE. V was shortened by 3 bases and J by 7 bases, with 8 bases between the two germline ends. The CDR3 contains 12 residues. The CDR3 DNA is TGTGCCAGCAGCGCCCCGAGAAATGAGCAGTTCTTC. Protein sequence: CASSAPRNEQFF.

The gene calls are TRBV3-1 (or the pseudogene TRBV3-2) and TRBJ2-3; D not resolved. Per germline, CDR1 LGHDT and CDR2 YNNKEL (reference sequence). V dropped 2 bases and J dropped 4 bases, with 4 bases sitting between them. This CDR3 comprises 12 residues. The CDR3 loop reads CASSQTSDTQYF. The DNA of the CDR3 is TGTGCCAGCAGCCAAACGTCAGATACGCAGTATTTT.

This clone was recorded a few times. This chain links TRBV5-1 with TRBJ2-7; 9 bases are a match to TRBD2. This CDR3 contains 15 residues. V lost 0 bases, J lost 0 bases, and 1 base stayed unmatched. The germline V gene has CDR1 SGHRS and CDR2 YFSETQ. The CDR3 sequence is CASSLETSGSYEQYF. CDR3 bases: TGCGCCAGCAGCTTGGAGACTAGCGGCTCCTACGAGCAGTACTTC.

This clone was recorded only once. The CDR3 coding sequence is TGCGCCAGCAGTGAGGGACAGGTCAATCTTGGGGCTTTCTTT. The encoded protein is CASSEGQVNLGAFF. The chain combines TRBV5-1 with TRBJ1-1; 8 bases agree with TRBD1. The V gene end was trimmed by 5 bases and the J gene end by 11 bases; junction bases not matched to a gene: 14. Germline V CDR1 and CDR2: SGHRS, YFSETQ. CDR3 length equals 14 residues.

The CDR3 sequence is CASSLWGGTHTYEQYF. CDR3 nucleotides: TGTGCCAGCAGTTTATGGGGCGGGACTCATACCTACGAGCAGTACTTC. J is TRBJ2-7 and V is TRBV28, with a weak D call TRBD2 (6 bases). There are 16 residues in the CDR3. V lost 0 bases to trimming and J lost 2 bases, with 14 bases between them. Germline lookup yields CDR1 MDHEN and CDR2 SYDVKM.

This chain links TRBV5-1 with TRBJ1-1; 9 bases are shared with TRBD1. Germline CDR1 SGHRS, CDR2 YFSETQ. With V trimmed by 2 bases and J by 1 base, 6 bases remained unmatched. CDR3 length equals 16 residues. The CDR3 loop reads CASSFTATGGNTEAFF. The CDR3 DNA sequence: TGCGCCAGCAGCTTTACTGCGACAGGGGGGAACACTGAAGCTTTCTTT.

This clone was picked up one time. The V gene is TRBV5-1, the J gene TRBJ2-2; TRBD2 matches 7 bases. The CDR3 sequence is 16 residues long. V was pared by 2 bases and J by 4 bases, with 8 bases of the junction left unmatched. The germline V gene has CDR1 SGHRS and CDR2 YFSETQ. In DNA, the CDR3 is TGCGCCAGCAGCTTCGGGGAGGGCTTTGGCACCGGGGAGCTGTTTTTT. Protein sequence: CASSFGEGFGTGELFF.

This chain joins TRBV4-2 and TRBJ1-3; maybe TRBD1 (6 bases). V was trimmed by 8 bases and J by 3 bases, leaving 14 bases between them. This CDR3 is built from 14 residues. CDR1 is LGHNA, CDR2 YNFKEQ, per germline. This CDR3 is CASSRGVGGNTIYF. The CDR3 DNA reads as TGTGCCAGCTCGAGGGGGGTCGGTGGAAACACCATATATTTT.

The chain links TRBV18 to TRBJ2-1; TRBD2 aligns across 9 bases. The CDR3 has 16 amino acids. J was trimmed by 3 bases and V by 1 base; bases with no gene match: 4. The germline V gene has CDR1 KGHSH and CDR2 LQKENI. In DNA, the CDR3 is TGTGCCAGCTCACCACGGGGAGCGGGGGGCTACAATGAGCAGTTCTTC. Translated: CASSPRGAGGYNEQFF. Using reference TRBV18 and TRBJ2-1 for the parts outside the CDR3, the full variable domain is NAGVMQNPRHLVRRRGQEARLRCSPMKGHSHVYWYRQLPEEGLKFMVYLQKENIIDESGMPKERFSAEFPKEGPSILRIQQVVRGDSAAYFCASSPRGAGGYNEQFFGPGTRLTVL.